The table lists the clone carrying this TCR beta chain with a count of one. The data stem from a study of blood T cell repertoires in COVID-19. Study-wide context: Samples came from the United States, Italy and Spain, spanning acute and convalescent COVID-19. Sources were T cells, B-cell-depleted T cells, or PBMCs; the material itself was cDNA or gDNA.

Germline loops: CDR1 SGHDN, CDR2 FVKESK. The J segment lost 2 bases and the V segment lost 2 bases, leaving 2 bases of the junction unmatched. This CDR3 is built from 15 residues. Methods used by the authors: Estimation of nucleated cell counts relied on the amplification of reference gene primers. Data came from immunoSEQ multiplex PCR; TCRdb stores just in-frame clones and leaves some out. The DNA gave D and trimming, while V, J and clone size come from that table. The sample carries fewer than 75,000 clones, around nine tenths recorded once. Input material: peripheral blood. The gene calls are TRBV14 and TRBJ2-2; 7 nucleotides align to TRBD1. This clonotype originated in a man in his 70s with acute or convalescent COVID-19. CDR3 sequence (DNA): TGTGCCAGCAGCCAACGGACAGGCAACACCGGGGAGCTGTTTTTT. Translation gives CASSQRTGNTGELFF.